The subject of this entry is one TCR beta chain. Random-hexamer reverse transcription was applied to about 0.5 to 1 ug RNA. One entry per CDR3 protein, called by TCRdb with MiXCR from the immunoSEQ multiplex PCR reads. Of some 130,000 distinct CDR3 sequences listed, approximately 95% are singletons. The sample comes from a study of CD8 T cells in Susac syndrome. Background on the study: Patients with Susac syndrome had blood drawn and were at that point therapy-naive, on corticosteroids, or on intravenous immunoglobulin alone.

Sample: CD8+ T cells from PBMCs. The receptor comes from a human donor with Susac syndrome.

Written as DNA, the CDR3 is TGTGCCAGGATGGGACAGGATGGCTACACCTTC. It yields the protein CARMGQDGYTF. The chain joins TRBV2 to TRBJ1-2; TRBD1 agrees at 8 bases. Germline-derived CDR1 and CDR2 are SNHLY and FYNNEI. This CDR3 is built from 11 residues. J was trimmed by 6 bases and V by 9 bases; bases with no gene match: 3.